This T cell receptor beta chain stems from a study of control samples from healthy donors and cancer patients (dated by TCRdb to 2018 to 2020). A remark on this clone: No cognate antigen has been identified for it. The input lacks base qualities; no much larger clone sits a single base away.

The library was prepared using the immunoSEQ multiplex PCR assay. Here the immuneACCESS table is served through TCRdb, limited to in-frame sequences with V and J called. Missing clones are a known gap in these copies; in checked studies unresolved V genes cover under half, and the rest lacks a known reason. The sample includes 130,000 or so clones, with roughly 89% observed a single time. Of the sample, over 6% falls within the top ten clones. The CDR3 holds 15 amino acids from the cysteine to the phenylalanine. Just CDR3 DNA is preserved here, 45 bases in frame from base 1. CDR1 and CDR2 are read off the germline V gene (reference sequence) as LNHNV and YYDKDF. Trimming removed 5 bases from V and 4 bases from J; the gene matches leave 6 bases unexplained.

The TCR was taken from a man between 18 and 35 years old in good health. This chain joins TRBV15 to TRBJ1-5, with 9 junctional bases fitting TRBD1. The sequenced sample was blood. The CDR3: CATSGTGIFNQPQHF. The nucleotide sequence is given as TGTGCCACCAGCGGGACAGGGATTTTTAATCAGCCCCAGCATTTT.